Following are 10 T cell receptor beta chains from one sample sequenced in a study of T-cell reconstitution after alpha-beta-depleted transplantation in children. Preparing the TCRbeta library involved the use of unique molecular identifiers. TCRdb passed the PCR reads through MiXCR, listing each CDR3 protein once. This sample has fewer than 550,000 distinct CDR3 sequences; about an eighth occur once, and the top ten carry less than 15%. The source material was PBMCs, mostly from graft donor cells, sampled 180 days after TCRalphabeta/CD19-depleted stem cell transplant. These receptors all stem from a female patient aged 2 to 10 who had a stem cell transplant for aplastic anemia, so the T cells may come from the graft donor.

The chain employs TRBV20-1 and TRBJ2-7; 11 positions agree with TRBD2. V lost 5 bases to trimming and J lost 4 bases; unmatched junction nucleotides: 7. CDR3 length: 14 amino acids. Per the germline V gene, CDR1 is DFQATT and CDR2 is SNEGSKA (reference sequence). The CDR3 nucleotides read TGCAGTGCTCCTCTGTCTAGCGGGAGGTACGAGCAGTACTTC. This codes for CSAPLSSGRYEQYF.

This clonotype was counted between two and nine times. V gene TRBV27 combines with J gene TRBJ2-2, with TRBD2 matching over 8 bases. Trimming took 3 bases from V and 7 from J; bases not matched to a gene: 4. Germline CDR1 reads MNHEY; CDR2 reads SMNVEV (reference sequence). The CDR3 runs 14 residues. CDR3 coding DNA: TGTGCCAGCAGTTTCGGGGGGGCTAGCGGGGAGCTGTTTTTT. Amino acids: CASSFGGASGELFF.

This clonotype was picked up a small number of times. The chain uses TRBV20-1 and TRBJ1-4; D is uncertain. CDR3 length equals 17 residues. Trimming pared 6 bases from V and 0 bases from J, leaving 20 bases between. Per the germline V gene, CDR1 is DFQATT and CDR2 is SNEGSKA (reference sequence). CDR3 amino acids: CSAPRTGSIATNEKLFF. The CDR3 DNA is TGCAGTGCCCCCCGGACGGGGTCTATCGCAACTAATGAAAAACTGTTTTTT.

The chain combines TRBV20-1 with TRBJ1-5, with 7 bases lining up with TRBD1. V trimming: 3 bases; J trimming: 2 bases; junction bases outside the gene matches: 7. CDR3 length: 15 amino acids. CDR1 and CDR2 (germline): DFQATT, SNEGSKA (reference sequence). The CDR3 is CSASFYRGGNQPQHF. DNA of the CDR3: TGCAGTGCTAGTTTTTACAGGGGCGGCAATCAGCCCCAGCATTTT.

Written as DNA, the CDR3 is TGTGCCAGCAGTTTATGGTACAATGAGCAGTTCTTC. Its translation: CASSLWYNEQFF. The J gene is TRBJ2-1, the V gene TRBV28; D unresolved. The CDR3 extends over 12 amino acids. CDR1 and CDR2 from the germline V gene are MDHEN and SYDVKM. Trimming pared 0 bases from V and 4 bases from J, leaving 1 base between.

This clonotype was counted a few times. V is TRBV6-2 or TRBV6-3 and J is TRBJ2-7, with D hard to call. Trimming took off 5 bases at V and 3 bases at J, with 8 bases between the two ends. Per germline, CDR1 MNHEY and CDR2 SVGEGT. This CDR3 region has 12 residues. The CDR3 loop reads CASSNDVYEQYF. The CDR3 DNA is TGTGCCAGCAGTAACGACGTCTACGAGCAGTACTTC.

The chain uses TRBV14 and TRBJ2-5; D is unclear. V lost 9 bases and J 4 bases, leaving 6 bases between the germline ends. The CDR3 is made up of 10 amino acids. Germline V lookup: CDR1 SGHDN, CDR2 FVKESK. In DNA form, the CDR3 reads TGTGCCAGTTTACGAGAGACCCAGTACTTC. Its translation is CASLRETQYF.

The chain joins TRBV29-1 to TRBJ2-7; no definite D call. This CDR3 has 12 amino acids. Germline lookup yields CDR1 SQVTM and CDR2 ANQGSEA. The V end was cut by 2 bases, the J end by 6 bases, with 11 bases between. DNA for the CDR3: TGCAGCGTTGAATCCGTCCCGGGCGAGCAGTACTTC. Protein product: CSVESVPGEQYF.

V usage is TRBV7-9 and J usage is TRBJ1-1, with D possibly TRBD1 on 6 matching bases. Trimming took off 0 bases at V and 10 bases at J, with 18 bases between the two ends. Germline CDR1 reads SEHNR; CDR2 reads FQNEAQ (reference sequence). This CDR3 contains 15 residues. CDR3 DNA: TGTGCCAGCAGCTTAGCGGAAACGGCAGGGGAGGGAGCTTTCTTT. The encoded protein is CASSLAETAGEGAFF.

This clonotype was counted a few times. CDR3 sequence: CASSGAGNTEAFF. The DNA of the CDR3 is TGTGCCAGCTCTGGGGCGGGGAACACTGAAGCTTTCTTT. This chain uses TRBV28 with TRBJ1-1; a possible D gene is TRBD1 (5 bases). The CDR3 has 13 residues. With 8 bases removed from V and 1 base from J, the gap between germline ends came to 11 bases. Germline V CDR1 and CDR2: MDHEN, SYDVKM.